This is a list of T cell receptor beta chains from one sample in a study of tumor-infiltrating lymphocytes in primary liver carcinoma. Each CDR3 protein gets one entry after TCRdb re-called the multiplex PCR reads with MiXCR. The sample includes tens of thousands of distinct CDR3 sequences, roughly two thirds of them seen just once. The sequencing sample was made of liver tumor tissue from sampling region 4. The receptors shown here come from a man between 40 and 49 years old with primary liver carcinoma and hepatitis B virus infection. The CDR3 runs from the conserved cysteine through the conserved F or W. D genes are given only for firm matches. Clone size, where shown, is once, few, many, or a class for clones that have expanded.

d_gene	abundance	v_gene	j_gene	CDR3aa	CDR3nt
TRBD2	.	TRBV12-3/TRBV12-4	TRBJ2-1	CASRNPWTSGRDEQFF	TGTGCCAGCAGAAACCCCTGGACTAGCGGGAGAGATGAGCAGTTCTTC
.	.	TRBV5-4	TRBJ2-2	CASSGMGSGELFF	TGTGCCAGCAGTGGGATGGGGTCCGGGGAGCTGTTTTTT
.	.	TRBV11-2	TRBJ2-1	CACSLDGRFSGTLYNEQFF	TGTGCCTGCAGCTTAGATGGGCGATTCAGTGGGACCCTATACAATGAGCAGTTCTTC
TRBD1	.	TRBV12-3/TRBV12-4	TRBJ2-3	CDSSYRRDSSVTDTQYF	TGTGACAGCAGTTATCGCCGGGACAGTTCAGTTACAGATACGCAGTATTTT
.	few	TRBV7-2	TRBJ2-2	CASSAQGSGELFF	TGTGCCAGCAGCGCCCAGGGGTCCGGGGAGCTGTTTTTT
TRBD2	many	TRBV6-1	TRBJ2-3	CAITEIAGGRTDTQYF	TGTGCCATCACTGAAATAGCGGGAGGGAGGACAGATACGCAGTATTTT
.	.	TRBV5-1	TRBJ2-5	CASSSSGRFQGTQYF	TGCGCCAGCAGCTCGAGCGGACGGTTCCAAGGGACCCAGTACTTC
TRBD1	few	TRBV5-6	TRBJ1-3	CASSLEGQGSGNTIYF	TGTGCCAGCAGCTTGGAAGGACAGGGTTCTGGAAACACCATATATTTT
.	.	TRBV12-3/TRBV12-4	TRBJ2-7	CASSVGGHGTYEQYF	TGTGCCAGCAGTGTCGGGGGACACGGGACCTACGAGCAGTACTTC
.	few	TRBV6-5	TRBJ2-5	CASSYSEGKGAQYF	TGTGCCAGCAGTTACTCGGAGGGGAAAGGGGCCCAGTACTTC
.	.	TRBV4-3	TRBJ2-1	CTSSQVLASTYIEQFF	TGCACCAGCAGCCAAGTACTAGCCTCTACCTACATTGAGCAGTTCTTC
.	.	TRBV5-1	TRBJ2-1	CASSFEGVAPELFF	TGCGCCAGCAGCTTTGAGGGCGTGGCGCCTGAGCTGTTCTTC
.	medium-sized	TRBV11-1	TRBJ2-1	CASSLSTSPNEQFF	TGTGCCAGCAGCTTAAGTACTAGCCCCAATGAGCAGTTCTTC
.	.	TRBV11-2	TRBJ2-3	CASSLARDIPTDTQYF	TGTGCCAGCAGCTTGGCTAGGGACATTCCTACAGATACGCAGTATTTT
TRBD2	once	TRBV7-8	TRBJ2-7	CASSVTSGARSKQYF	TGTGCCAGCAGCGTAACTAGCGGAGCTAGGTCCAAGCAGTATTTC
.	.	TRBV6-5	TRBJ2-3	CASSLQKTDTQYF	TGTGCCAGCAGTCTCCAGAAGACAGATACGCAGTATTTC
.	.	TRBV29-1	TRBJ2-1	CSTRAGGYEQFF	TGCAGCACACGCGCGGGCGGATATGAGCAGTTCTTC
.	.	TRBV29-1	TRBJ2-5	CSVETGGGKTQYF	TGCAGCGTTGAAACTGGGGGTGGAAAGACCCAGTACTTC
.	few	TRBV6-2/TRBV6-3	TRBJ2-5	CASSNSQGTQYF	TGTGCCAGCAGCAACAGCCAAGGGACCCAGTACTTC
.	.	TRBV11-2	TRBJ2-1	CARNLYRLVSDQFF	TGTGCCAGGAACTTGTACCGGCTAGTTAGTGACCAGTTCTTC
.	few	TRBV5-4	TRBJ1-6	CASTSLGERSSPLHF	TGTGCCAGCACCAGCCTCGGGGAAAGGAGTTCACCCCTCCACTTT
.	.	TRBV6-1	TRBJ2-1	CASSEVGWAFF	TGTGCCAGTAGTGAAGTGGGGTGGGCGTTCTTC
TRBD1	.	TRBV6-1	TRBJ2-5	CASGDRERETHYF	TGTGCCAGCGGCGACAGGGAGCGTGAGACCCATTACTTC
TRBD1	once	TRBV5-1	TRBJ2-2	CASWQQGADSGELFF	TGCGCCAGCTGGCAACAGGGGGCGGACTCCGGGGAGCTGTTTTTT
.	.	TRBV11-2	TRBJ2-7	CASSFVQGAIHIEQYF	TGTGCCAGCAGCTTCGTACAAGGGGCCATACATATCGAGCAGTACTTC
TRBD1	.	TRBV2	TRBJ1-4	CASRDRVGSEKLFF	TGTGCCAGCAGGGACAGGGTCGGAAGTGAAAAACTGTTTTTT
.	few	TRBV4-3	TRBJ2-7	CASSQPGDSEQYF	TGCGCCAGCAGCCAACCGGGAGATTCCGAGCAGTACTTC
.	.	TRBV11-2	TRBJ2-7	CASSLGANGTYEQYF	TGTGCCAGCAGCTTAGGAGCTAACGGGACCTACGAGCAGTACTTC
.	.	TRBV4-1	TRBJ2-3	CASSQDGSLVASTDAQYF	TGCGCCAGCAGCCAAGATGGCAGCTTGGTCGCTAGCACAGATGCACAGTATTTT
.	.	TRBV5-1	TRBJ1-2	CASSLEGVRGYTF	TGCGCCAGCAGCCTGGAAGGAGTCCGAGGCTACACCTTC
TRBD2	few	TRBV6-1	TRBJ2-1	CASSDRLAAGNEQFF	TGTGCCAGCAGTGACCGACTAGCGGCGGGGAATGAGCAGTTCTTC